This T cell receptor beta chain was documented in a study of T cells after yellow fever vaccination. TCRdb called the 5' RACE reads again in MiXCR, with one record for every CDR3 protein. Among hundreds of thousands of distinct CDR3 sequences listed, 10% to 15% were seen once. Findings and caveats of the study: Post-booster repertoires contained most primary-vaccination clones again (around 96% CD4, 85% to 90% CD8). Within FACS-sorted repertoires, abundant clonotypes contaminating from the bulk population could be present. Weaker in magnitude, the secondary response showed a faster peak on day 5 versus 15.

Germline-derived CDR1 and CDR2 are SGHRS and YFSETQ. V lost 0 bases, J lost 5 bases, and 12 bases lay in between. The CDR3 is 15 residues long. This clonotype has a handful of counts. The antigen remains undetermined. This sample comprised PBMCs, obtained on the day of the yellow fever booster vaccination. The receptor's source is a man aged 30 to 45 who received the YFV17D yellow fever vaccine. This chain uses TRBV5-1 with TRBJ1-5; weak D call: TRBD1 (6 bases). The CDR3 sequence is CASSLGGARYQPQHF. DNA of the CDR3: TGCGCCAGCAGCTTGGGGGGGGCGCGTTATCAGCCCCAGCATTTT.